The 2 T cell receptor beta chains below were found in one sample sequenced in a study of blood T cell repertoires in COVID-19 (dated by TCRdb to 2018 to 2021). The library was made by the immunoSEQ multiplex PCR assay. TCRdb re-hosts the immuneACCESS table, in-frame sequences only. Its copies lack some clones; in the studies checked, an unresolved V gene accounts for under half of them, and the cause for the rest is not known. This sample gives roughly 100,000 clones in total; roughly 92% of them show up just once. Of the sample, roughly 1.9% is held by the ten largest clones. Sequencing used peripheral blood. These receptors all come from a woman between 45 and 65 years old with COVID-19, enrolled during active disease.

In its sample, this clone ranks as medium-sized (0.01 to 0.1%). The rearrangement joins TRBV7-6 to TRBJ2-7; no definite D call. Looked up from germline, CDR1 is SGHVS and CDR2 is FNYEAQ. This CDR3 contains 9 residues. Trimming removed 10 bases from V and 7 bases from J, with 8 bases in between. Written as DNA, the CDR3 is TGTGCCAAACTGGAGGAGCAGTACGTC. This encodes CAKLEEQYV.

This clone showed up just a few times. The chain links TRBV6-2 or TRBV6-3 to TRBJ1-1; 8 bases match TRBD1. The CDR3 is made up of 16 amino acids. Germline trimming cut 2 bases from V and 3 bases from J; bases unmatched to any gene: 8. CDR1 is MNHEY and CDR2 is SVGEGT in the germline V gene. As DNA, the CDR3 is TGTGCCAGCAGTTACCCCCGACAGGGGTTGGACACTGAAGCTTTCTTT. It translates to CASSYPRQGLDTEAFF.